A selection of T cell receptor beta chains follows, all from one sample in a study of blood T cell repertoires in COVID-19. Profiling relied on immunoSEQ multiplex PCR, and the TCRdb table lists in-frame clones only, not all of them. The repertoire holds hundreds of thousands of clones, with over 80% as singletons. The sample consisted of PBMCs or T cells enriched from blood (not recorded which). The receptor set was obtained from a woman between 18 and 29 years old who had recovered from COVID-19. Each CDR3 is given with its conserved first and last residue. Each record gives: CDR3 protein, V gene, clone size, D gene, J gene. D genes are given only for firm matches. Where a row states a size, it is once, few, many or the class of an expanded clone; other rows omit it.

CASSQDLQSSGNTIYF TRBV4-2 NA NA TRBJ1-3
CASTPREEANYGYTF TRBV11-2 few NA TRBJ1-2
CASGVRGGGEKLFF TRBV27 NA NA TRBJ1-4
CASTPTSHDTGELFF TRBV6-5 once NA TRBJ2-2
CASSPPQIQETQYF TRBV18 NA NA TRBJ2-5
CASSQDTGDRGETQYF TRBV4-2 NA TRBD1 TRBJ2-5
CASSVGTDYEQYF TRBV19 NA TRBD1 TRBJ2-7
CASSQEGRDQGAQHF TRBV4-2 NA TRBD1 TRBJ1-5
CASSVQSYGYTF TRBV2 NA NA TRBJ1-2
CASSPRISGRGPGANVLTF TRBV27 NA TRBD1 TRBJ2-6
CASSPIFDRVGNLGTEAFF TRBV18 NA TRBD1 TRBJ1-1
CASSQEWGRTGELFF TRBV4-1 NA NA TRBJ2-2
CSVGPISTPAGMRGYTF TRBV29-1 NA NA TRBJ1-2
CASSLGTVGLNTIYF TRBV5-1 NA TRBD1 TRBJ1-3
CASSLAGQGTYEQYF TRBV7-2 NA TRBD1 TRBJ2-7
CASSLVAAYNSPLHF TRBV11-2 once NA TRBJ1-6
CASTRDRGPRNYGYTF TRBV19 NA TRBD1 TRBJ1-2
CASARHSSGNTIYF TRBV7-2 NA NA TRBJ1-3
CASSLDRGLVYEQYF TRBV7-2 NA TRBD1 TRBJ2-7
CAISGNLGPDTEAFF TRBV10-3 NA NA TRBJ1-1
CASSLGQEYGYTF TRBV13 NA TRBD1 TRBJ1-2
CASSALLAGGQSTQYF TRBV7-8 once TRBD2 TRBJ2-3
CASSLSGTNGYTF TRBV27 NA NA TRBJ1-2
CARATGADTQYF TRBV2 NA TRBD1 TRBJ2-3
CASSLDAASSGNTIYF TRBV7-2 once NA TRBJ1-3
CASSQGQYNSPLHF TRBV5-4 NA NA TRBJ1-6
CAISDGRVNTEAFF TRBV10-3 NA NA TRBJ1-1
CASSSGQNQPQHF TRBV18 NA NA TRBJ1-5
CASSYRLASSYEQYF TRBV6-2/TRBV6-3 many TRBD2 TRBJ2-7
CASSLEARGTYEQYF TRBV7-6 NA NA TRBJ2-7
CASSLDRSLRYGYTF TRBV5-4 NA NA TRBJ1-2
CASRPGTSGRIPYEQYF TRBV4-1 once TRBD2 TRBJ2-7
CASRTTGGYGYTF TRBV6-5 NA NA TRBJ1-2
CASSPGTGLDSPLHF TRBV27 NA TRBD1 TRBJ1-6
CASSQETLIEEELFF TRBV2 NA NA TRBJ2-2
CASSLLTGGYNEQFF TRBV5-1 NA TRBD1 TRBJ2-1
CASSLWASGGAGGTGELFF TRBV7-2 many TRBD2 TRBJ2-2
CASSLLGVVGNYGYTF TRBV7-9 NA NA TRBJ1-2
CASRRGAGQVNEKLFF TRBV19 NA TRBD1 TRBJ1-4
CARKEGAINYGYTF TRBV24-1 once TRBD1 TRBJ1-2
CASSPQTGSSYEQYF TRBV18 once TRBD1 TRBJ2-7
CASSLQGTYTDTQYF TRBV11-3 NA NA TRBJ2-3
CASSQGTGSYGYTF TRBV4-2 few TRBD1 TRBJ1-2
CASSPSMGLNTEAFF TRBV4-1 NA NA TRBJ1-1
CASSLSGEATEAFF TRBV28 many NA TRBJ1-1
CASSPDRASEKLFF TRBV7-9 NA TRBD1 TRBJ1-4
CSVGLAANTGELFF TRBV29-1 NA NA TRBJ2-2
CASSGTSGSYNEQFF TRBV19 NA TRBD2 TRBJ2-1
CASLIDYSYNEQFF TRBV5-1 NA NA TRBJ2-1
CASSLVGSSYNSPLHF TRBV11-3 NA NA TRBJ1-6
CATSRDREGKAFF TRBV15 NA NA TRBJ1-1
CASNSPGQGENEQFF TRBV28 NA TRBD1 TRBJ2-1
CASSFFSSGGADTQYF TRBV11-2 NA TRBD2 TRBJ2-3
CASSQDRSYGYTF TRBV14 NA NA TRBJ1-2
CASSLEQAGVSPLHF TRBV5-4 NA NA TRBJ1-6
CASSVEPGDTSGYSYEQYF TRBV9 NA TRBD2 TRBJ2-7
CASTQTDEQYF TRBV7-9 NA NA TRBJ2-7
CASTSQGRLHYEQYF TRBV27 NA NA TRBJ2-7